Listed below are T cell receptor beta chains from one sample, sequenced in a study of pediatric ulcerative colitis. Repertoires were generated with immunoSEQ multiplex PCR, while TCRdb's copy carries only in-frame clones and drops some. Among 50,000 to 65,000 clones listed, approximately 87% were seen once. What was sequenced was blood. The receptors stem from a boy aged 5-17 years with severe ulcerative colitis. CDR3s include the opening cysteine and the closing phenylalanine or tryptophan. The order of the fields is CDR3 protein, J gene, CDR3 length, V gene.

CATMKSYGYTF	TRBJ1-2	11	TRBV19
CSVEVTEETQYF	TRBJ2-5	12	TRBV29-1
CASSPNSGWYSGNTIYF	TRBJ1-3	17	TRBV19
CASSLSPGTGHYEQYF	TRBJ2-7	16	TRBV27
CASSIHSGNTIYF	TRBJ1-3	13	TRBV19
CAWSVPEGGTTYEQYF	TRBJ2-7	16	TRBV30
CASSPNSPNSYEQYF	TRBJ2-7	15	TRBV7-2
CASSPPPSLKDYGYTF	TRBJ1-2	16	TRBV18
CASSFDRGTGELFF	TRBJ2-2	14	TRBV7-2
CASSIDSGGTYNEQFF	TRBJ2-1	16	TRBV19
CASSKAPGPAYNEQFF	TRBJ2-1	16	TRBV21-1
CASSLGNSYNEQFF	TRBJ2-1	14	TRBV5-6
CASSSGQGVSYTF	TRBJ1-2	13	TRBV5-1
CASTGLAATQYF	TRBJ2-3	12	TRBV2
CASSLGLAGGPGADTQYF	TRBJ2-3	18	TRBV5-1
CASSISEGRYNEQFF	TRBJ2-1	15	TRBV5-1
CATSRDQGLAGVGNRETQYF	TRBJ2-5	20	TRBV15
CASSEKRTSGSLDTQYF	TRBJ2-3	17	TRBV7-6
CASSLGRGDTEAFF	TRBJ1-1	14	TRBV13
CASSQGLDTQYF	TRBJ2-3	12	TRBV4-3
CASSSGQGYGYTF	TRBJ1-2	13	TRBV6-6
CAWNKGVGYTF	TRBJ1-2	11	TRBV30
CTSSQTPGTRVSGANVLTF	TRBJ2-6	19	TRBV1
CASSPPGGPSSTDTQYF	TRBJ2-3	17	TRBV4-1
CASSEATGGTDTQYF	TRBJ2-3	15	TRBV6-1
CASSLLAGGGRETQYF	TRBJ2-5	16	TRBV6-4
CASRSIPGLAGQETQYF	TRBJ2-5	17	TRBV28
CAWIGRGIYEQYF	TRBJ2-7	13	TRBV30
CSVEDSINTEAFF	TRBJ1-1	13	TRBV29-1
CASSFGLAGNTGELFF	TRBJ2-2	16	TRBV7-6
CASSLAVGPDIYEQYF	TRBJ2-7	16	TRBV7-2
CASSLPPARDEQYF	TRBJ2-7	14	TRBV11-3
CASSPAGGDEQFF	TRBJ2-1	13	TRBV7-9
CASSLVPDTQYF	TRBJ2-3	12	TRBV7-9
CASSHDKPNTEAFF	TRBJ1-1	14	TRBV4-2
CSAIWTWSMNTEAFF	TRBJ1-1	15	TRBV29-1
CASRGLAGDSYEQYF	TRBJ2-7	15	TRBV6-1
CAISPDSSGGTDTQYF	TRBJ2-3	16	TRBV10-3
CASSVDGQGRGGAFF	TRBJ1-1	15	TRBV9
CASSQEGYNEQFF	TRBJ2-1	13	TRBV4-3
CASSSQGLDYGYTF	TRBJ1-2	14	TRBV6-6
CASRTTPQGMDYGYTF	TRBJ1-2	16	TRBV5-1
CASSDPLGVNTEAFF	TRBJ1-1	15	TRBV10-1
CASSYSLAAIAYEQYF	TRBJ2-7	16	TRBV6-5
CASSPRNGRPSTDTQYF	TRBJ2-3	17	TRBV6-4
CASSGLYSGSYNEQFF	TRBJ2-1	16	TRBV19
CASSQGDRDNYGYTF	TRBJ1-2	15	TRBV4-2
CASSLRTGPNYSNQPQHF	TRBJ1-5	18	TRBV27
CASSERRTGGNQPQHF	TRBJ1-5	16	TRBV6-1
CAINLADQETQYF	TRBJ2-5	13	TRBV2
CASSYETAIDEQYF	TRBJ2-7	14	TRBV6-6
CASSPNYVSYNEQFF	TRBJ2-1	15	TRBV4-3
CASSLGLATVGELFF	TRBJ2-2	15	TRBV5-6
CASSVRTVSYEQYF	TRBJ2-7	14	TRBV5-6
CASTGGGYGYTF	TRBJ1-2	12	TRBV10-2